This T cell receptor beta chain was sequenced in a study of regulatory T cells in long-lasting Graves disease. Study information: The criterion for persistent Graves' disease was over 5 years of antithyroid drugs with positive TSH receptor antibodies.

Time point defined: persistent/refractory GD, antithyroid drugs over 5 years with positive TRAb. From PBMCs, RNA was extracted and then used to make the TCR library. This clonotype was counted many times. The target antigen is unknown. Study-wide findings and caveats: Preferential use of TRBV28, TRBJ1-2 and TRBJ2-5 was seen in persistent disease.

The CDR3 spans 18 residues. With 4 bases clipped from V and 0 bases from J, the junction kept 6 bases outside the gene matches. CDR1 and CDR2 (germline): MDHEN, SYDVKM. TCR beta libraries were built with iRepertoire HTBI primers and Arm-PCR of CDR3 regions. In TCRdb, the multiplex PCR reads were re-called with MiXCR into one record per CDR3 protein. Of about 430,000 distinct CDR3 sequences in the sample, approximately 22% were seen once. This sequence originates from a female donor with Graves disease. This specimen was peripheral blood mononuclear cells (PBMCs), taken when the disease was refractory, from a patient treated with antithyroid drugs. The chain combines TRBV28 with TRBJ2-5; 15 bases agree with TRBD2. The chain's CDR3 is CASSSNGLAGGNQETQYF. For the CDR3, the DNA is TGTGCCAGCAGTTCCAACGGACTAGCGGGAGGGAACCAAGAGACCCAGTACTTC.